What follows describes a single T cell receptor (beta chain). The entry originates in a study of blood T cell repertoires in COVID-19. About the research overall: PBMCs, B-cell-depleted T cells, or T cells provided the cDNA or gDNA that made up the material.

V was pared by 0 bases and J by 4 bases, with 7 bases of the junction left unmatched. Germline lookup yields CDR1 LGHDT and CDR2 YNNKEL (reference sequence). This CDR3 has 16 amino acids. In the authors' workflow: Using reference gene primer amplification, nucleated cell counts were estimated. The repertoire was sequenced with immunoSEQ multiplex PCR; TCRdb's copy has only in-frame clones and lacks some. V and J calls and clone size are given by that table; D and trimming were obtained from the DNA. This table holds approximately 320,000 clones, around 85% found once. This receptor was obtained from a human donor in a cohort sampled during active COVID-19. The sequenced sample consisted of peripheral blood. V is TRBV3-1 (or the pseudogene TRBV3-2) and J is TRBJ1-2, with TRBD1 matching 8 bases. CDR3 sequence: CASSQEAPGGGYGYTF. CDR3 DNA sequence: TGTGCCAGCAGCCAAGAAGCTCCAGGGGGCGGCTATGGCTACACCTTC.